This T cell receptor beta chain was identified in a study of blood T cell repertoires in COVID-19. Study details: Samples of COVID-19 (acute and convalescent) were obtained from the United States, Italy and Spain. PBMCs, B-cell-depleted T cells, or T cells were the source of the cDNA or gDNA that made up the material.

As handled by the study authors: Estimates of nucleated cell counts were drawn from the amplification of reference gene primers. TCRdb keeps only in-frame clones here, not all; method: immunoSEQ multiplex PCR. From that table come the V and J calls and clone size; the DNA was used to work out D and trimming. The sample has 85,000 to 95,000 clones; 80% to 95% are singletons. The CDR3 runs to 15 residues. V gave up 5 bases and J gave up 2 bases; unmatched junction bases: 8. CDR1 and CDR2 (germline): PRHDT, FYEKMQ (reference sequence). The material sequenced was peripheral blood. This TCR was sampled from a woman in her forties or fifties in a cohort sampled during active COVID-19. This chain uses TRBV13 with TRBJ2-7, with 8 bases identical to TRBD2. CDR3 region: CASSITGGGTYEQYF. The CDR3 bases are TGTGCCAGCAGCATCACGGGAGGGGGAACCTACGAGCAGTACTTC.